The text below deals with one T cell receptor beta chain. The entry originates in a study of Ad26.COV2.S vaccination and SARS-CoV-2 variants. Study in general: The authors gave Ad26.COV2.S intramuscularly, either once or twice 56 days apart.

The repertoire was sequenced with immunoSEQ multiplex PCR; TCRdb's copy has only in-frame clones and lacks some. The profile shows some 390,000 clones, approximately 86% of them singletons. Treatment: some 20 received Ad26.COV2.S at low or high dose, single or two shots; roughly five received placebo; per-sample allocation not given. Repertoires come from day 63 after the first vaccine or placebo injection. Trimming removed 5 bases from V and 1 base from J, with 11 bases in between. The CDR3 sequence is 14 residues long. CDR1 and CDR2 (germline): SEHNR, FQNEAQ (reference sequence). Here the sequenced sample was peripheral blood, taken in a trial of Ad26.COV2.S vaccine versus placebo. J is TRBJ2-5 and V is TRBV7-9; D assignment may be TRBD1 or TRBD2 (5 bases each). The sequence came from a person aged 18-65 years who received the Ad26.COV2.S COVID-19 vaccine or a placebo. CDR3 DNA: TGTGCCAGCAGCCCGGATGGGGGCCAAGAGACCCAGTACTTC. This gives the protein CASSPDGGQETQYF.